The TCR beta chain described here comes from a study of T cell responses to AZD1222 COVID-19 vaccine. The study's findings and limits: At 160-218 and 743-854, vaccine-associated CD4 TCRs were dominant, and they spanned spike. No day 14 peak samples; only post-peak repertoires were characterized.

Comments on this clone: Antigen specificity is unknown.

The repertoire was sequenced with immunoSEQ multiplex PCR; TCRdb's copy has only in-frame clones and lacks some. This table has over 50,000 clones, about four fifths appearing once. Looked up from germline, CDR1 is SNHLY and CDR2 is FYNNEI. J gave up 7 bases and V 7 bases, and 15 bases lay outside the gene matches. The CDR3 is 15 amino acids. The chain uses TRBV2 and TRBJ1-1, with 7 bases that match TRBD1. The clonotype comes from an adult in good health. This material consisted of peripheral blood, taken on day 0 of AZD1222 vaccination. The CDR3 sequence is CASKRQGKGFGEAFF. The DNA for the CDR3 is TGTGCCAGCAAGCGACAGGGCAAGGGTTTTGGTGAAGCTTTCTTT.